The sequence of this T cell receptor beta chain was determined in a study of preoperative IRX-2 immunotherapy in early breast cancer. The CDR3 length is 15 residues. V lost 2 bases to trimming and J lost 1 base, with 6 bases between them. CDR1 and CDR2 (germline): MNHEY, SVGAGI. The treatment: preoperative locoregional IRX-2 cytokine immunotherapy. Patients received preoperative, locoregional IRX-2 cytokine immunotherapy in a phase Ib study. Clones were read by immunoSEQ multiplex PCR, and TCRdb kept only the in-frame ones, dropping some. The sample holds 24,000 or so clones, about 95% seen once. The sequence was obtained from a human donor with breast cancer. V gene TRBV6-5 combines with J gene TRBJ2-6; D unresolved. The sample was tumor tissue, taken after IRX-2 immunotherapy. This CDR3 reads CASSYMRSGANVLTF. CDR3 nucleotides: TGTGCCAGCAGTTACATGCGGTCTGGGGCCAACGTCCTGACTTTC.